The source of this T cell receptor beta chain is a study of blood T cell repertoires in COVID-19. Study-wide background: PBMCs, B-cell-depleted T cells, or T cells were the source of the cDNA or gDNA that made up the material.

The data were produced by immunoSEQ multiplex PCR, yet TCRdb's version contains in-frame clones alone and is incomplete. The sample has 200,000 to 250,000 clones, about 90% seen once. Germline V gene lookup returns CDR1 SGHVS and CDR2 FQNEAQ. The CDR3 spans 16 residues. V trimming: 3 bases; J trimming: 4 bases; junction bases outside the gene matches: 5. The chain joins TRBV7-8 to TRBJ2-3, with 12 bases aligning to TRBD2. This receptor was obtained from a woman between 55 and 75 years old with acute or convalescent COVID-19. The specimen sequenced was peripheral blood. The CDR3 DNA is TGTGCCAGCAGCTTTACTACTAGCGGGAGGCCAGATACGCAGTATTTT. Its protein is CASSFTTSGRPDTQYF.